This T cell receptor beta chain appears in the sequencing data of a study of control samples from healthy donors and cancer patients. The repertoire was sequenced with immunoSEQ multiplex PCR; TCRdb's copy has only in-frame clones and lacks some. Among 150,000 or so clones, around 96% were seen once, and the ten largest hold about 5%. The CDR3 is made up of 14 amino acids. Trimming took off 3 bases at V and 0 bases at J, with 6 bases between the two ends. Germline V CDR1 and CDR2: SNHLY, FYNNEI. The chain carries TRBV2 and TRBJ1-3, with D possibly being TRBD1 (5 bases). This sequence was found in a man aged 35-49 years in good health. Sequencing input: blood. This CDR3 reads CASSEGGSGNTIYF. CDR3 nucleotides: TGTGCCAGCAGTGAGGGGGGCTCTGGAAACACCATATATTTT. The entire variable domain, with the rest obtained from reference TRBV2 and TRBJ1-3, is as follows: EPEVTQTPSHQVTQMGQEVILRCVPISNHLYFYWYRQILGQKVEFLVSFYNNEISEKSEIFDDQFSVERPDGSNFTLKIRSTKLEDSAMYFCASSEGGSGNTIYFGEGSWLTVV.